This TCR beta chain was retrieved from a study of T cells after somatic rescue of genetic block (dated by TCRdb to 2019 to 2021). Background on the whole study: The study assessed how robust, over the long term, a T-cell system was when the system had developed through somatic rescue of a genetic block in T-cell development.

Libraries were built with the immunoSEQ multiplex PCR assay. TCRdb carries this immuneACCESS record with in-frame sequences only. Its versions omit some clonotypes, under half of them owing to an unresolved V gene in the studies checked, with the rest unexplained. In this sample the table shows thousands of clones, roughly 80% of which occur a single time. Over 25% of the sample is taken by the ten largest. Turning to this clone: Its antigen is unknown. Per-nucleotide qualities are absent, and no much larger clonotype sits a single base away.

CDR1 and CDR2, looked up from the germline V gene, are KGHSH and LQKENI. Reading from cysteine to phenylalanine, the CDR3 counts 16 amino acids. Here the CDR3 DNA is all that survives: 48 bases in frame from base 1. V loses 4 bases, J loses 1 base, and the germline ends lie 14 bases apart. The sample consisted of peripheral blood mononuclear cells (PBMCs). The rearrangement combines TRBV18 with TRBJ1-5; a weak D assignment points to TRBD1 (5 bases agree). This TCR derives from a boy aged 10-17 years. The DNA sequence reads TGTGCCAGCTCACTCAGGGACCCCTCGAGCAATCAGCCCCAGCATTTT. The resulting protein is CASSLRDPSSNQPQHF.